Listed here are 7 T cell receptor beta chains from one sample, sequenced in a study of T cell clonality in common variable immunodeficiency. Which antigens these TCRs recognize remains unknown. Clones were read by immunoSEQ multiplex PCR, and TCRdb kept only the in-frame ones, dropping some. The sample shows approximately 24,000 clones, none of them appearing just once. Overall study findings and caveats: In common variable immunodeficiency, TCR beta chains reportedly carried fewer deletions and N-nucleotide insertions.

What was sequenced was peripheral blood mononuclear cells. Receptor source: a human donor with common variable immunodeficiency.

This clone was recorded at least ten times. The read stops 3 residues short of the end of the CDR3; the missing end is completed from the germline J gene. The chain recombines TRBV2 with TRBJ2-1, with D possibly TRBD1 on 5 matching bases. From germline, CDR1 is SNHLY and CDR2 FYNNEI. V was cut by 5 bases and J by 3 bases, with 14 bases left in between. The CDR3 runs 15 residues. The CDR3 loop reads CASSRQSPFYNEQFF. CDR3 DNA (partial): TGTGCCAGCAGTCGACAGTCCCCTTTCTACAATGAG.

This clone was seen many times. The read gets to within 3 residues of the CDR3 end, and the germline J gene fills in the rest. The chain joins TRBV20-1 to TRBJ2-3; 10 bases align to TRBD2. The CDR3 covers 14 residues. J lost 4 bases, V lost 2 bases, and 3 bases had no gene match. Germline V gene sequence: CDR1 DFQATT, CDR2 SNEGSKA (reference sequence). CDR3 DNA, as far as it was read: TGCAGTGCTAGAAAGCTAGCGGGGGCAGATACG. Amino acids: CSARKLAGADT. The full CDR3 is CSARKLAGADTQYF.

The covered CDR3 bases are TGCAGTGCTAGAGATACGGATCTAGCGGGGGGCCACGATTACAATGAG. Translated: CSARDTDLAGGHDYNE. The entire CDR3 protein is CSARDTDLAGGHDYNEQFF. The V gene is TRBV20-1, the J gene TRBJ2-1; 11 bases fit TRBD2. Coverage ceases 3 residues before the CDR3 finishes, and the germline J gene fills in the end. The CDR3 is made up of 19 amino acids. Germline V lookup: CDR1 DFQATT, CDR2 SNEGSKA (reference sequence). V dropped 0 bases and J dropped 4; count of bases not matched to a gene: 14.

This chain's CDR3 is CASSLVGPYEQYF. The CDR3 DNA, read in part, is TGTGCCAGCAGCTTAGTCGGTCCCTACGAG. V and J are TRBV7-9 and TRBJ2-7; D gene unclear. Read coverage stops 3 residues before the CDR3 terminus; the germline J gene supplies the remainder. CDR1 SEHNR and CDR2 FQNEAQ come from the germline V gene (reference sequence). This CDR3 is 13 amino acids long. Trimming cost V 1 base and J 2 bases, with 6 bases left between them.

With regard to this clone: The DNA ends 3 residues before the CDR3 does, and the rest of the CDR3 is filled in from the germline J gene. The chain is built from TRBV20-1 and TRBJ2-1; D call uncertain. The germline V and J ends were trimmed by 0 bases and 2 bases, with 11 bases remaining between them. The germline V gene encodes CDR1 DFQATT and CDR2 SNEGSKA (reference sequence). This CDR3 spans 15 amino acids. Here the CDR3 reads CSARDSYAAYNEQFF. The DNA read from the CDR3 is TGCAGTGCTAGAGATAGCTACGCAGCCTACAATGAG.

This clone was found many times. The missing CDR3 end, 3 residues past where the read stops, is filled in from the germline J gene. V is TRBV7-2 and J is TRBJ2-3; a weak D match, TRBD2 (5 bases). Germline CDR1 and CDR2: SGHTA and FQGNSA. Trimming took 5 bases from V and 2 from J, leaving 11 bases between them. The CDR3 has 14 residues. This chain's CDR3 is CASSKAAHTDTQYF. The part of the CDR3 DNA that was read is TGTGCCAGCAGCAAAGCGGCACACACAGATACG.

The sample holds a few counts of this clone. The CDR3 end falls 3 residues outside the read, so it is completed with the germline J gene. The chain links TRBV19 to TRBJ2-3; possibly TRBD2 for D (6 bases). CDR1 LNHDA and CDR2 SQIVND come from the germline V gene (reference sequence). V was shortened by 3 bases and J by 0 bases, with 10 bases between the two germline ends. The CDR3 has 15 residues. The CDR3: CASSMEGMSTDTQYF. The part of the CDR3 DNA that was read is TGTGCCAGTAGTATGGAGGGCATGAGCACAGATACG.